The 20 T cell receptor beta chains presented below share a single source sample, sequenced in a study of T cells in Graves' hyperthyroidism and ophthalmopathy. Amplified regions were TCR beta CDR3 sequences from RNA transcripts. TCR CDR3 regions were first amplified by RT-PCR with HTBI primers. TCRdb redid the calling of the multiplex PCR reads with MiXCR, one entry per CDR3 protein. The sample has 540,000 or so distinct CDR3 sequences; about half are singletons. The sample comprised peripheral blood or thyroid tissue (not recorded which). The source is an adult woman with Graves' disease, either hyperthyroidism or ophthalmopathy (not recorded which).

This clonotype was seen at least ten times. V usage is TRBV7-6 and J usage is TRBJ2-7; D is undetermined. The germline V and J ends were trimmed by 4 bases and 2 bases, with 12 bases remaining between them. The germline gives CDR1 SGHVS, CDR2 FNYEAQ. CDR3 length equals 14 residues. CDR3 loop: CASSWADGPYEQYF. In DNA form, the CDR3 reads TGTGCCAGCAGCTGGGCGGACGGCCCCTACGAGCAGTACTTC.

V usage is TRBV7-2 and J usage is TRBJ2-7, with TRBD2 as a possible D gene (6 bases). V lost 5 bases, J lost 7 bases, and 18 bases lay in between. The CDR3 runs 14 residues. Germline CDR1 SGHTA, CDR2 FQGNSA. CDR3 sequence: CASSGGMGGLEQYF. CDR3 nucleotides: TGTGCCAGCAGCGGGGGTATGGGGGGATTAGAGCAGTACTTC. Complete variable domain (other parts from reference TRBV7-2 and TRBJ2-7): GAGVSQSPSNKVTEKGKDVELRCDPISGHTALYWYRQSLGQGLEFLIYFQGNSAPDKSGLPSDRFSAERTGGSVSTLTIQRTQQEDSAVYLCASSGGMGGLEQYFGPGTRLTVT.

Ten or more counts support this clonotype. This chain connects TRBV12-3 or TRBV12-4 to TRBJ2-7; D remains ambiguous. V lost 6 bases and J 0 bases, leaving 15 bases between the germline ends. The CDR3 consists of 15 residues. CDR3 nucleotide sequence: TGTGCCAGCAGCCCAAGGCCGCCCTACTCCTACGAGCAGTACTTC. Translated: CASSPRPPYSYEQYF.

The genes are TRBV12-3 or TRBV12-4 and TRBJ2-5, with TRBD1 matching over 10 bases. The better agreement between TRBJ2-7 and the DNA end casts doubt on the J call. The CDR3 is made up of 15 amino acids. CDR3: CASSSPGQGLDEQYF. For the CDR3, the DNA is TGTGCCAGCAGTTCTCCGGGACAGGGGCTAGACGAGCAGTACTTC.

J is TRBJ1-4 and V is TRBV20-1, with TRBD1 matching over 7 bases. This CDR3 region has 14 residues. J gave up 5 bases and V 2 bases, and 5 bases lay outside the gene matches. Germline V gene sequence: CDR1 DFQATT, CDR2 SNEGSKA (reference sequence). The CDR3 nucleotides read TGCAGTGCTAGATCCCAGGGGGGAAATGAAAAACTGTTTTTT. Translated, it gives CSARSQGGNEKLFF.

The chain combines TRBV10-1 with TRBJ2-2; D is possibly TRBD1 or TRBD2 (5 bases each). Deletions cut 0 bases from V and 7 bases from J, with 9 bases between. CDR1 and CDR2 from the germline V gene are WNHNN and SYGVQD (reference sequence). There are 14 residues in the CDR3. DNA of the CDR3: TGCGCCAGCAGTGAGTCTCAGAGGGGCGGGGAGCTGTTTTTT. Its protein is CASSESQRGGELFF.

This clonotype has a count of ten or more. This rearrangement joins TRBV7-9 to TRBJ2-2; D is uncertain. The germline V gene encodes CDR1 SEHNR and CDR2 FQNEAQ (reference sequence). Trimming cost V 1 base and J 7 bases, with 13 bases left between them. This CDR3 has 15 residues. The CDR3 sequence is CASSLDSPSLGELFF. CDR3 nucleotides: TGTGCCAGCAGCTTAGATTCCCCCAGTCTCGGGGAGCTGTTTTTT.

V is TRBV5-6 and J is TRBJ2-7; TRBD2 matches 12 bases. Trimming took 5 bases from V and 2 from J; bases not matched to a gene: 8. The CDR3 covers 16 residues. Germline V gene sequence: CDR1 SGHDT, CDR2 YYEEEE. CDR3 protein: CASSQTSGRLPYEQYF. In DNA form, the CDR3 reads TGTGCCAGCAGTCAGACTAGCGGGAGATTACCCTACGAGCAGTACTTC. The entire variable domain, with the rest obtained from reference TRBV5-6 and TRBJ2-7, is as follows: DAGVTQSPTHLIKTRGQQVTLRCSPKSGHDTVSWYQQALGQGPQFIFQYYEEEERQRGNFPDRFSGHQFPNYSSELNVNALLLGDSALYLCASSQTSGRLPYEQYFGPGTRLTVT.

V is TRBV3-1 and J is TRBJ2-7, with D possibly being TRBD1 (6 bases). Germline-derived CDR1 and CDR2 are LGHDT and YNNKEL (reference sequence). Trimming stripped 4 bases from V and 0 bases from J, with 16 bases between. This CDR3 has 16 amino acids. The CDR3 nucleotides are TGTGCCAGCAGCCGATCGGTCGGACAGAACTCCTACGAGCAGTACTTC. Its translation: CASSRSVGQNSYEQYF.

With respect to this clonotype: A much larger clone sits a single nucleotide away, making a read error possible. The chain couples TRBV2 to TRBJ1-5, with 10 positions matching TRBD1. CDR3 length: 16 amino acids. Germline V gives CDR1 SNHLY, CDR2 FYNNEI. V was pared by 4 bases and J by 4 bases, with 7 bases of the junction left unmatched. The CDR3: CASSGSLGQGNQPQHF. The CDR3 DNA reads TGTGCCAGCAGTGGCTCTCTGGGACAGGGGAATCAGCCCCAGCATTTT.

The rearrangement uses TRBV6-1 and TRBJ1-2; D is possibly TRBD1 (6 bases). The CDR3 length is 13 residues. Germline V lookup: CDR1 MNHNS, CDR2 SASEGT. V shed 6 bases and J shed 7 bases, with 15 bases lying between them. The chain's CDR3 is CASRLQGAFGYTF. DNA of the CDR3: TGTGCCAGCAGATTACAGGGAGCCTTTGGCTACACCTTC.

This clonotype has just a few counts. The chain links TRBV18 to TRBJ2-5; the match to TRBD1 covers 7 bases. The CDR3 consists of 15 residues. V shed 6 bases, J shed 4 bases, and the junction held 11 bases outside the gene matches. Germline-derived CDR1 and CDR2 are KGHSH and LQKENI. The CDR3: CASSPGIGGGETQYF. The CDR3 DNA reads TGTGCCAGCTCCCCAGGCATAGGGGGCGGAGAGACCCAGTACTTC.

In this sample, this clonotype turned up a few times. The CDR3: CSVNTGTGAYEQYF. The CDR3 coding sequence is TGCAGCGTGAATACCGGGACAGGGGCCTACGAGCAGTACTTC. The V gene is TRBV29-1, the J gene TRBJ2-7; 10 bases fit TRBD1. The CDR3 contains 14 residues. Germline loops: CDR1 SQVTM, CDR2 ANQGSEA. V shed 6 bases and J 2 bases; nucleotides not matched to a gene: 7.

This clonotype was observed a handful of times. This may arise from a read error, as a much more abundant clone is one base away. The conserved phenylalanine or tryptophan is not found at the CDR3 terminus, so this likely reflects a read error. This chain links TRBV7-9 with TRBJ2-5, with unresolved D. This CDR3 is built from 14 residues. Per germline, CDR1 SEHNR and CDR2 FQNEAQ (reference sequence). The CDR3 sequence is CASSQDPNGETQYS. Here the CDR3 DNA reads TGCGCCAGCAGCCAAGACCCTAACGGGGAGACCCAGTACTCC.

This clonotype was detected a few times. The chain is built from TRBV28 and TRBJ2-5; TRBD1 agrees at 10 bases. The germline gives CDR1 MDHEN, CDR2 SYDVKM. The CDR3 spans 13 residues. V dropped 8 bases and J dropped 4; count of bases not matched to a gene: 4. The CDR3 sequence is CASHRDRGETQYF. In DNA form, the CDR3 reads TGTGCCAGCCATAGGGACAGGGGAGAGACCCAGTACTTC.

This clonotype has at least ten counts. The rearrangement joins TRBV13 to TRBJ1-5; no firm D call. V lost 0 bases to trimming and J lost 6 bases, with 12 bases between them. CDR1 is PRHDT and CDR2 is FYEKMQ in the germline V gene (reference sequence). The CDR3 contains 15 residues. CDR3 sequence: CASSLGRGGSQPQHF. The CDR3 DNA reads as TGTGCCAGCAGCTTAGGCCGTGGAGGGAGTCAGCCCCAGCATTTT.

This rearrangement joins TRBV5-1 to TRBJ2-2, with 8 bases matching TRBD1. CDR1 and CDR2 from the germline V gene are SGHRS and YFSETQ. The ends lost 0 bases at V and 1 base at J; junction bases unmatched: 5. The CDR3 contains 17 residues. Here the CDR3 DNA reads TGCGCCAGCAGCTTGGCCAGGGGGCGATGGAACACCGGGGAGCTGTTTTTT. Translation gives CASSLARGRWNTGELFF.

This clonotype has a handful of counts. The CDR3 spells CSVETRDYEQYF. DNA for the CDR3: TGCAGCGTTGAGACGAGAGACTACGAGCAGTACTTC. The V call is TRBV29-1, the J call TRBJ2-7; D remains ambiguous. Germline values: CDR1 SQVTM, CDR2 ANQGSEA. Trimming took 3 bases from V and 3 from J, leaving 9 bases between them. CDR3 size: 12 residues.

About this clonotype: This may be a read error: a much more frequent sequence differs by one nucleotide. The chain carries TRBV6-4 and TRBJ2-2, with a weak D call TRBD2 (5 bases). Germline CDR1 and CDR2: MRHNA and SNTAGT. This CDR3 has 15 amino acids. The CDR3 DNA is TGTGCCAGCGCGGCGAGGGAGTCGAACACCGGGGAGCTGCTTTTT. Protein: CASAARESNTGELLF.

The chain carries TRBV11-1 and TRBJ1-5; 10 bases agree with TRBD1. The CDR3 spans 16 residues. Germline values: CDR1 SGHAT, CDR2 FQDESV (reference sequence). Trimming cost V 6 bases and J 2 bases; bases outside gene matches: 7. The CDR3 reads CASSGQGVNGNQPQHF. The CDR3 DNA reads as TGTGCCAGCAGTGGACAGGGGGTGAATGGCAATCAGCCCCAGCATTTT.